This T cell receptor beta chain was identified during a study of shared clonotypes between healthy human individuals. Looking at the study overall: Donors, aged 18 to 49, were a couple of women and three men.

Original methodology: For the immunoSEQ data, sequences were junction-only without quality scores, so filtering differed. TCRdb keeps only in-frame clones here, not all; method: immunoSEQ multiplex PCR. That table gives V, J and clone size, and the DNA gave D and trimming. The sample holds approximately 650,000 clones, 95% to 96% seen once. Naive CD8 cells lacked CD45RO and underwent positive selection for CCR7, leaving out terminally differentiated effector memory CD45RA+ cells. The CDR3 extends over 14 amino acids. Trimming left V 4 bases short and J 8 bases short, with 14 bases between. Germline-derived CDR1 and CDR2 are SNHLY and FYNNEI. This clone occurred once.

This chain joins TRBV2 and TRBJ1-4; a weak D match, TRBD1 (5 bases). The sequenced material came from naive CD8+ T cells sorted from blood. This receptor was identified in a woman aged 25 to 39 in good health. The CDR3 nucleotides read TGTGCCAGCAGTGGAGGGGACCAGAGGGAAAAACTGTTTTTT. Translation: CASSGGDQREKLFF.